The rows below give T cell receptor beta chains drawn from one sample of a study of T cell changes during pregnancy in multiple sclerosis. TCRdb keeps only in-frame clones here, not all; method: immunoSEQ multiplex PCR. The table has roughly 93,000 clones, about 91% seen once; the top ten hold about 2%. The sequences come from peripheral blood, collected after pregnancy. These receptors were collected from a female donor in good health, enrolled as a control in a pregnancy study. Each CDR3 is given with its conserved first and last residue. The D gene is left open where the match is weak. For some rows the clone size is stated as once, few or many, or as a class when expanded; others skip it.

d_gene	abundance	v_gene	j_gene	CDR3aa	CDR3nt
NA	NA	TRBV2	TRBJ1-5	CASSVRLGGAGNQPQHF	TGTGCCAGCAGCGTTCGGTTGGGAGGAGCCGGCAATCAGCCCCAGCATTTT
TRBD2	NA	TRBV5-1	TRBJ2-5	CASSSRGGYETQYF	TGCGCCAGCAGCTCTCGCGGGGGGTACGAGACCCAGTACTTC
NA	NA	TRBV6-5	TRBJ1-5	CASSLGHPNQPQHF	TGTGCCAGCAGTTTGGGACACCCCAATCAGCCCCAGCATTTT
TRBD1	NA	TRBV27	TRBJ1-1	CASSFRGQEAFF	TGTGCCAGCAGTTTTAGGGGACAGGAAGCTTTCTTT
NA	NA	TRBV30	TRBJ1-2	CAWSWGVGYTF	TGTGCCTGGAGTTGGGGGGTTGGCTACACCTTC
NA	NA	TRBV5-1	TRBJ1-3	CASSLGGTESNRNTIYF	TGCGCCAGCAGCTTGGGCGGTACCGAATCGAACCGAAACACCATATATTTT
NA	NA	TRBV30	TRBJ1-1	CAWSDLQANTEAFF	TGTGCCTGGAGCGACCTTCAGGCCAACACTGAAGCTTTCTTT
NA	NA	TRBV7-9	TRBJ2-3	CASSFITDTQYF	TGTGCCAGCAGCTTTATCACAGATACGCAGTATTTT
NA	once	TRBV6-1	TRBJ1-5	CASSSILRGNQPQHF	TGTGCCAGCAGTTCTATTTTGAGGGGCAATCAGCCCCAGCATTTT
NA	NA	TRBV9	TRBJ2-3	CASSVRGGSTDTQYF	TGTGCCAGCAGCGTGAGGGGGGGAAGCACAGATACGCAGTATTTT
TRBD2	NA	TRBV2	TRBJ2-7	CATTGTSIYEQYF	TGTGCCACCACCGGGACTAGTATCTACGAGCAGTACTTC
TRBD2	NA	TRBV5-1	TRBJ2-1	CASSSRTSGGAASDEQFF	TGCGCCAGCAGCTCCCGGACTAGCGGGGGGGCCGCTTCTGATGAGCAGTTCTTC
NA	NA	TRBV27	TRBJ2-7	CASSLYGGSSYEQYF	TGTGCCAGCAGTTTATACGGCGGCAGCTCCTACGAGCAGTACTTC
TRBD2	once	TRBV28	TRBJ2-7	CASTPGGLAQEQYF	TGTGCCAGCACCCCGGGGGGTTTAGCGCAAGAGCAGTACTTC
NA	NA	TRBV7-8	TRBJ1-1	CASSLTGARGPEAFF	TGTGCCAGCAGCCTAACCGGCGCCCGAGGCCCTGAAGCTTTCTTT
NA	NA	TRBV19	TRBJ1-1	CASSIVAVMNTEAFF	TGTGCCAGTAGTATAGTTGCAGTCATGAACACTGAAGCTTTCTTT
NA	NA	TRBV5-1	TRBJ2-5	CASSLRQETQYF	TGCGCCAGCAGCTTGCGCCAAGAGACCCAGTACTTC
TRBD2	NA	TRBV5-6	TRBJ2-5	CASSLASGYQETQYF	TGTGCCAGCAGCTTGGCTAGCGGTTACCAAGAGACCCAGTACTTC
NA	NA	TRBV5-6	TRBJ1-1	CASSLVAGVLLGEHTEAFF	TGTGCCAGCAGCTTGGTGGCAGGGGTCCTACTTGGGGAACACACTGAAGCTTTCTTT
NA	NA	TRBV2	TRBJ1-1	CASSKGATYEAFF	TGTGCCAGCAGTAAAGGGGCAACCTATGAAGCTTTCTTT
TRBD1	NA	TRBV7-9	TRBJ2-6	CASSRDSHSGANVLTF	TGTGCCAGCAGTAGGGACAGCCACTCTGGGGCCAACGTCCTGACTTTC
NA	once	TRBV7-9	TRBJ1-2	CASSLIGVRSYTF	TGTGCCAGCAGCTTAATCGGGGTTCGAAGCTACACCTTC
NA	NA	TRBV30	TRBJ2-7	CAWSVSPGQYF	TGTGCCTGGAGTGTGTCACCGGGGCAGTACTTC
NA	NA	TRBV2	TRBJ2-7	CASSGSYDGAYEQYF	TGTGCCAGCAGTGGGTCCTACGACGGGGCCTACGAGCAGTACTTC
NA	NA	TRBV15	TRBJ2-2	CATSKGTPNTGELFF	TGTGCCACCAGCAAAGGGACTCCGAACACCGGGGAGCTGTTTTTT
TRBD2	NA	TRBV4-1	TRBJ2-3	CASSLVGRERGTDTQYF	TGCGCCAGCAGCCTCGTCGGGAGGGAGCGGGGCACAGATACGCAGTATTTT
TRBD2	NA	TRBV5-5	TRBJ2-7	CASSRGTSGTYEQYF	TGTGCCAGCAGCCGGGGGACTAGCGGAACCTACGAGCAGTACTTC
TRBD2	NA	TRBV4-2	TRBJ2-1	CASSQDPPGLVAGDNEQFF	TGTGCCAGCAGCCAAGATCCCCCAGGGTTGGTAGCGGGAGACAATGAGCAGTTCTTC
TRBD2	NA	TRBV7-6	TRBJ2-3	CASRRTSGGTDTQYF	TGTGCCAGCAGGAGGACTAGCGGGGGAACTGATACGCAGTATTTT
NA	NA	TRBV6-5	TRBJ2-1	CASSYIREGNEQFF	TGTGCCAGCAGTTACATTCGGGAAGGTAATGAGCAGTTCTTC
NA	NA	TRBV2	TRBJ2-5	CAGTRSGETQYF	TGTGCCGGAACTAGATCCGGCGAGACCCAGTACTTC
NA	few	TRBV9	TRBJ1-1	CASSPDSHTEAFF	TGTGCCAGCAGCCCTGACAGCCACACTGAAGCTTTCTTT
TRBD1	NA	TRBV6-6	TRBJ1-2	CASSSGQGEGYTF	TGTGCCAGCAGTTCGGGACAGGGGGAAGGCTACACCTTC
TRBD1	few	TRBV19	TRBJ2-7	CASSPDRGRYEQYF	TGTGCCAGTAGTCCCGACAGGGGGAGGTACGAGCAGTACTTC
NA	NA	TRBV4-1	TRBJ1-2	CASSPPGTNYGYTF	TGCGCCAGCAGCCCACCTGGCACTAACTATGGCTACACCTTC
TRBD2	NA	TRBV6-4	TRBJ2-3	CASSALAGRDTQYF	TGTGCCAGCAGTGCTCTAGCGGGGAGAGATACGCAGTATTTT
NA	NA	TRBV5-6	TRBJ1-2	CASSLMGGIYGYTF	TGTGCCAGCAGCCTAATGGGGGGGATCTATGGCTACACCTTC
NA	once	TRBV19	TRBJ2-5	CASSIFSGDQGETQYF	TGTGCCAGTAGTATATTTTCAGGGGACCAAGGAGAGACCCAGTACTTC
NA	NA	TRBV5-1	TRBJ1-1	CASSLRPQGLNTEAFF	TGCGCCAGCAGCTTGAGACCTCAGGGTCTGAACACTGAAGCTTTCTTT
TRBD2	NA	TRBV9	TRBJ2-3	CASTATSGTDTQYF	TGTGCCAGCACGGCGACTAGCGGGACAGATACGCAGTATTTT
NA	once	TRBV2	TRBJ1-2	CASSWTDYGYTF	TGTGCCAGCAGTTGGACAGACTATGGCTACACCTTC
TRBD2	NA	TRBV2	TRBJ2-5	CASSEALPSAGGPLETQYF	TGTGCCAGCAGTGAAGCGCTTCCCTCAGCGGGGGGACCCTTGGAGACCCAGTACTTC
NA	NA	TRBV9	TRBJ1-1	CASSVAGAVAEAFF	TGTGCCAGCAGCGTAGCTGGGGCGGTGGCTGAAGCTTTCTTT
NA	NA	TRBV29-1	TRBJ1-2	CSVEQNGYTF	TGCAGCGTAGAACAGAATGGCTACACCTTC
NA	NA	TRBV4-1	TRBJ1-3	CASSQPGGGRGNTIYF	TGCGCCAGCAGCCAACCGGGAGGGGGAAGGGGAAACACCATATATTTT
TRBD2	NA	TRBV4-2	TRBJ2-7	CASSQFRGAGGGEQYF	TGTGCCAGCAGCCAATTCCGCGGAGCGGGAGGGGGCGAGCAGTACTTC
NA	NA	TRBV5-4	TRBJ2-3	CASSRVGGDTDTQYF	TGTGCCAGCAGCCGGGTGGGAGGAGACACAGATACGCAGTATTTT
NA	NA	TRBV2	TRBJ1-4	CASRTDNEKLFF	TGTGCCAGCAGGACTGATAATGAAAAACTGTTTTTT
TRBD1	NA	TRBV2	TRBJ1-1	CASSLGAGGFNTEAFF	TGTGCCAGCAGCCTCGGAGCAGGGGGCTTCAATACTGAAGCTTTCTTT
TRBD2	few	TRBV7-2	TRBJ2-5	CASSLGAGETQYF	TGTGCCAGCAGCTTAGGAGCGGGGGAGACCCAGTACTTC
TRBD2	few	TRBV7-8	TRBJ2-7	CASSLGTSRLLYEQYF	TGTGCCAGCAGCCTCGGGACTAGCCGACTCCTCTACGAGCAGTACTTC
TRBD2	NA	TRBV6-1	TRBJ2-7	CASSEREGLYEQYF	TGTGCCAGCAGTGAGCGGGAGGGCCTCTACGAGCAGTACTTC
NA	once	TRBV30	TRBJ2-3	CAWSPGLDTQYF	TGTGCCTGGAGTCCAGGGTTGGATACGCAGTATTTT
TRBD1	NA	TRBV28	TRBJ1-4	CASRLTGVGEKLFF	TGTGCCAGCAGACTCACAGGGGTTGGTGAAAAACTGTTTTTT
NA	once	TRBV4-1	TRBJ2-7	CASSHGGSYEQYF	TGCGCCAGCAGCCACGGGGGATCCTACGAGCAGTACTTC